Sequencing of this T cell receptor (beta chain) was carried out in a study of T cells in Graves' hyperthyroidism and ophthalmopathy. TCR beta CDR3 regions were amplified from RNA transcripts. HTBI primers were the set used in a first-round RT-PCR of the TCR CDR3. TCRdb called the multiplex PCR reads again in MiXCR, with one record for every CDR3 protein. The sample carries more than 550,000 distinct CDR3 sequences, approximately 19% recorded once. The study, taken as a whole, reports: With a median lead of about 6.9 months before onset, the model predicted ophthalmopathy.

This clonotype was detected only a few times. Its antigen is unidentified. This sequence originates from a woman in her forties or fifties with Graves' hyperthyroidism that later progressed to Graves' ophthalmopathy. The sequencing sample was made of blood.

The CDR3 nucleotides are TGCAGTGCTCAGGGGCCTGGAAACACCATATATTTT. Its translation: CSAQGPGNTIYF. The rearrangement links TRBV20-1 to TRBJ1-3; a weak D match, TRBD1 (6 bases). This CDR3 has 12 amino acids. The germline V and J ends were trimmed by 5 bases and 2 bases, with 7 bases remaining between them. Germline V gives CDR1 DFQATT, CDR2 SNEGSKA (reference sequence).